Detailed here is one T cell receptor (beta chain). V was trimmed by 4 bases and J by 1 base, leaving 13 bases between them. The germline V gene has CDR1 SNHLY and CDR2 FYNNEI. This CDR3 has 15 amino acids. The source of the sample is a study of blood T cell repertoires in COVID-19. About the research overall: T cells, B-cell-depleted T cells, or PBMCs supplied cDNA or gDNA.

Only in-frame clones appear in the TCRdb table, and some are missing; sequencing was by immunoSEQ multiplex PCR. The table includes roughly 180,000 clones, less than 85% detected once. The sequence derives from a human donor in a cohort sampled during active COVID-19. The specimen was peripheral blood. V is TRBV2 and J is TRBJ1-1; D not resolved. The CDR3 DNA is TGTGCCAGCAGTGTGGGGAGTTGGGCGAACACTGAAGCTTTCTTT. This codes for CASSVGSWANTEAFF.